The T cell receptor beta chain described here comes from a study of OX40 agonist ivuxolimab in advanced cancers. Data came from immunoSEQ multiplex PCR; TCRdb stores just in-frame clones and leaves some out. The sample consists of 28,000 or so clones, 79% of them appearing once. V lost 6 bases to trimming and J lost 7 bases; unmatched junction nucleotides: 7. Germline V gene data show CDR1 as LGHNA and CDR2 as YNFKEQ. CDR3 size: 15 residues. The sample was CD4+ or CD8+ T cells sorted from blood, taken in a trial of the OX40 agonist ivuxolimab. V usage is TRBV4-2 and J usage is TRBJ1-5; 12 nucleotides agree with TRBD1. The clonotype was recovered from an adult with an advanced solid tumor such as melanoma, head and neck, liver or kidney cancer. CDR3 sequence: CASSASGTGGQPQHF. The DNA for the CDR3 is TGTGCCAGCAGTGCCTCCGGGACAGGGGGCCAGCCCCAGCATTTT.